Described below is a single TCR beta chain sequence and its context. This sample was included in a study of blood T cell repertoires in COVID-19. Turning to the study itself: T cells, B-cell-depleted T cells, or PBMCs supplied cDNA or gDNA.

Original processing notes: Reference gene primer amplification gave nucleated cell count estimates. The repertoire was sequenced with immunoSEQ multiplex PCR; TCRdb's copy has only in-frame clones and lacks some. Clone size and V and J calls were adopted from that table, with D and trimming inferred from the DNA. The sample has under 300,000 clones, more than 80% seen once. The length of the CDR3 is 16 residues. Looked up from germline, CDR1 is SNHLY and CDR2 is FYNNEI. With V trimmed by 1 base and J by 10 bases, 9 bases remained unmatched. Sequencing input: peripheral blood. This clonotype was obtained from a woman in her thirties or forties with acute or convalescent COVID-19. The rearrangement links TRBV2 to TRBJ2-4; 11 bases match TRBD2. The CDR3 here is CASSEEVAGGQEIQYF. The CDR3 bases are TGTGCCAGCAGTGAAGAGGTAGCGGGGGGGCAAGAGATTCAGTACTTC.